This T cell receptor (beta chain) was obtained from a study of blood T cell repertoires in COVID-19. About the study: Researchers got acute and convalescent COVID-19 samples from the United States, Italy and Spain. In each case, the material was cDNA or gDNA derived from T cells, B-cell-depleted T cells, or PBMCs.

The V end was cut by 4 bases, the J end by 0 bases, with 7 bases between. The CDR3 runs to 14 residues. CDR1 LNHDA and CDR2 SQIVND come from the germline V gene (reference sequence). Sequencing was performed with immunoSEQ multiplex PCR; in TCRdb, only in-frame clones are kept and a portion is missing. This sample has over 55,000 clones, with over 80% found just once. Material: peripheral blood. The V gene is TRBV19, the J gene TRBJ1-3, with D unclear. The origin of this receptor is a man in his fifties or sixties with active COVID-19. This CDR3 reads CASSKSSSGNTIYF. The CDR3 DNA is TGTGCCAGTAGTAAGTCGAGCTCTGGAAACACCATATATTTT.